This TCR beta chain was sequenced in a study of technical replicates of blood from a few donors. The CDR3 covers 13 residues. Clones were read by immunoSEQ multiplex PCR, and TCRdb kept only the in-frame ones, dropping some. The sample shows roughly 93,000 clones, approximately 95% of them seen only once. This rearrangement joins TRBV21-1 to TRBJ2-5; TRBD2, the table's D call, lacks a check against the DNA. TRBV21-1 is tagged as a pseudogene. This clonotype was obtained from a human donor in good health. Sequencing used T cells isolated from PBMCs. The CDR3, as DNA: TGTGCCACCAAGCACCTTCCTCCCATGACCCAGTACTTC. Translation gives CATKHLPPMTQYF.